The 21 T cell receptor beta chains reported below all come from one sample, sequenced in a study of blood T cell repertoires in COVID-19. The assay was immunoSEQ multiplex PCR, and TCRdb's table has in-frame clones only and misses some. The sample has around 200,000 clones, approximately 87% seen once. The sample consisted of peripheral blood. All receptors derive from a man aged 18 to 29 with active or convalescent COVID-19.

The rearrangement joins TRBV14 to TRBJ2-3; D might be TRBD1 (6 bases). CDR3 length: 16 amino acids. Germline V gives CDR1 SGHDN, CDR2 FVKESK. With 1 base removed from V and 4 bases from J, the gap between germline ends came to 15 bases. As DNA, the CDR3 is TGTGCCAGCAGCCAAGTCAGGGGTGCTCCCGCAGATACGCAGTATTTT. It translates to CASSQVRGAPADTQYF.

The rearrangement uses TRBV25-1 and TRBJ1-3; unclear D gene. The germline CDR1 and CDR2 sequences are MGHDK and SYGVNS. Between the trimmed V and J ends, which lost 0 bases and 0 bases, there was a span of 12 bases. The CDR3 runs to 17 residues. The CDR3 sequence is CASSEYSAISSGNTIYF. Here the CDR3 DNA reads TGTGCCAGCAGTGAATATAGTGCAATTAGCTCTGGAAACACCATATATTTT. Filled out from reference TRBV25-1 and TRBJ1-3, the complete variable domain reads EADIYQTPRYLVIGTGKKITLECSQTMGHDKMYWYQQDPGMELHLIHYSYGVNSTEKGDLSSESTVSRIRTEHFPLTLESARPSHTSQYLCASSEYSAISSGNTIYFGEGSWLTVV.

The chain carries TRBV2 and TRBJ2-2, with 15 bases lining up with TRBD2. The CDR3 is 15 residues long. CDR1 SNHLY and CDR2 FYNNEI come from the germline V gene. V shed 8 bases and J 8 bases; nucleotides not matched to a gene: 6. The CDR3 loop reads CASAWTSGRAGELFF. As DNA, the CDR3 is TGTGCCAGCGCCTGGACTAGCGGGAGGGCGGGGGAGCTGTTTTTT.

The CDR3 sequence is CASSSGTRVPIESPRETQYF. The CDR3 nucleotides read TGTGCCAGCAGCTCCGGGACAAGGGTCCCAATTGAGTCGCCAAGGGAGACCCAGTACTTC. V and J are TRBV3-1 (or the pseudogene TRBV3-2) and TRBJ2-5, with TRBD1 as a possible D gene (6 bases). Germline CDR1 and CDR2: LGHDT and YNNKEL (reference sequence). This CDR3 has 20 amino acids. Deletions cut 5 bases from V and 5 bases from J, with 33 bases between.

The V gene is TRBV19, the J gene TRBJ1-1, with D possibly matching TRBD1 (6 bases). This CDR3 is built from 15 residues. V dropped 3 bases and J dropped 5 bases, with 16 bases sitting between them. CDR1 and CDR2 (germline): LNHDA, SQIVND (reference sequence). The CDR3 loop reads CASSIWGRVGTEAFF. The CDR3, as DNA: TGTGCCAGTAGTATTTGGGGGCGCGTAGGTACTGAAGCTTTCTTT.

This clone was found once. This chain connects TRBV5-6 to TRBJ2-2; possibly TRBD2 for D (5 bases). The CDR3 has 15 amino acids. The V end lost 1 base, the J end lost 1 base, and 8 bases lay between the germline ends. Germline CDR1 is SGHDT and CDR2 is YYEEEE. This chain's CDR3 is CASSLFRGNTGELFF. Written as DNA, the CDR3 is TGTGCCAGCAGCTTGTTCCGGGGGAACACCGGGGAGCTGTTTTTT.

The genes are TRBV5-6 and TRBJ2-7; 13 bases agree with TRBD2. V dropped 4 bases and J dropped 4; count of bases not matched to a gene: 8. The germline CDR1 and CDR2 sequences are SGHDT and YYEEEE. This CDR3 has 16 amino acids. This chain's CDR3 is CASSQGTSGIYYEQYF. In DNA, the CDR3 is TGTGCCAGCAGCCAAGGGACTAGCGGGATATATTACGAGCAGTACTTC.

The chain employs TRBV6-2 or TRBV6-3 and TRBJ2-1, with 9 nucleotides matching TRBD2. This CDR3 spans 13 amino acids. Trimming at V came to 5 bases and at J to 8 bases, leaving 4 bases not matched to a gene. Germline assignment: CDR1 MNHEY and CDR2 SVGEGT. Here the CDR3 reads CASSPRGGHEQFF. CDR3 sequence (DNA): TGTGCCAGCAGTCCGCGGGGGGGTCATGAGCAGTTCTTC.

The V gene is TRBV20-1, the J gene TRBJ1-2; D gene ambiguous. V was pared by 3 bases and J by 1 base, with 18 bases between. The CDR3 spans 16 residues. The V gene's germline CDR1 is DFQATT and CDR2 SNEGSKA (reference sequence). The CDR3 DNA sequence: TGCAGTGCTAGTGAGGCGCCGGGATTTTTTAACTATGGCTACACCTTC. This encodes CSASEAPGFFNYGYTF.

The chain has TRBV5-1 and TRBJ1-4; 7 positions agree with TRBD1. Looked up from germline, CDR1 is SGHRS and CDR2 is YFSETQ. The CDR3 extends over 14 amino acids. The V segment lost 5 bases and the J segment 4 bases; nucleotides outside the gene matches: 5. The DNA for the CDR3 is TGCGCCAGCAGACGAACAGGGGATAATGAAAAACTGTTTTTT. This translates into CASRRTGDNEKLFF.

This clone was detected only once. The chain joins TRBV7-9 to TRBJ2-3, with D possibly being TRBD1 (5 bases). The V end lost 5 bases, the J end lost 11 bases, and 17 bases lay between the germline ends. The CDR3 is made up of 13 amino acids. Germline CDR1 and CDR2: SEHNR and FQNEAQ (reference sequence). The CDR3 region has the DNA TGTGCCAGCAGCACCGCAGGGTTCCTGCTGCAGTATTTT. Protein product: CASSTAGFLLQYF.

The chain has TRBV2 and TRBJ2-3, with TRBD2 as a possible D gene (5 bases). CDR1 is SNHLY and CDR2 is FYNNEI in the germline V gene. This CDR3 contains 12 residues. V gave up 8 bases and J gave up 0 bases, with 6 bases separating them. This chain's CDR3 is CASRTSTDTQYF. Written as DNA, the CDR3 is TGTGCCAGCCGGACTAGCACAGATACGCAGTATTTT.

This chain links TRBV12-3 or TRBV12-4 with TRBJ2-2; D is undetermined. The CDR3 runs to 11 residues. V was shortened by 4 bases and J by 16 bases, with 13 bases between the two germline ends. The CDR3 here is CASSSSGYRFF. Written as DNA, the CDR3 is TGTGCCAGCAGTTCGTCGGGTTACCGGTTTTTT.

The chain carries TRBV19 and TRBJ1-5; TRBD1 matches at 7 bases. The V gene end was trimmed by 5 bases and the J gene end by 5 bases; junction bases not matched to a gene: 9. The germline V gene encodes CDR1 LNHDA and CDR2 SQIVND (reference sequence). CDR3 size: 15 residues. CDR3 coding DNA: TGTGCCAGTAGTTTGGGGACAGAGATCCATCAGCCCCAGCATTTT. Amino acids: CASSLGTEIHQPQHF.

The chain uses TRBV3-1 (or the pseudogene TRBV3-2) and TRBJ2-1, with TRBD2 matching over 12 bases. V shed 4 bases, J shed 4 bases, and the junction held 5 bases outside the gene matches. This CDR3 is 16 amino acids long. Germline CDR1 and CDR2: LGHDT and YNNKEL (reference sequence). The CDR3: CASSRASGGDYNEQFF. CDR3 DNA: TGTGCCAGCAGCCGGGCTAGCGGGGGGGATTACAATGAGCAGTTCTTC.

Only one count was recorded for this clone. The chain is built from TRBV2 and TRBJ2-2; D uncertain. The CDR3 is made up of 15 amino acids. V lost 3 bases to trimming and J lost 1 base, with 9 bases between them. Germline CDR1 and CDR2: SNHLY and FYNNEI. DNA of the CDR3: TGTGCCAGCAGTGACGCCAGAAAGAACACCGGGGAGCTGTTTTTT. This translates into CASSDARKNTGELFF. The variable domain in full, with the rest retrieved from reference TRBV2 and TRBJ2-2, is EPEVTQTPSHQVTQMGQEVILRCVPISNHLYFYWYRQILGQKVEFLVSFYNNEISEKSEIFDDQFSVERPDGSNFTLKIRSTKLEDSAMYFCASSDARKNTGELFFGEGSRLTVL.

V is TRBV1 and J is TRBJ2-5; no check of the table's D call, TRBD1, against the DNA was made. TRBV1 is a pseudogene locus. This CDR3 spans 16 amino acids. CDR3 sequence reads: CTSSQVGPRVRETQYF. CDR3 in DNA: TGCACCAGCAGCCAAGTAGGACCCAGGGTTCGAGAGACCCAGTACTTC.

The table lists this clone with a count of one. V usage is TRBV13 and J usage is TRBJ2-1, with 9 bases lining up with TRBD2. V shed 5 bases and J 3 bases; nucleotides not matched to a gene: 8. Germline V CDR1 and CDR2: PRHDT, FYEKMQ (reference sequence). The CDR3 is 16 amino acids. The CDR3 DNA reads TGTGCCAGCAGCGAATTTCTAGCGGGGTACTACAATGAGCAGTTCTTC. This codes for CASSEFLAGYYNEQFF.

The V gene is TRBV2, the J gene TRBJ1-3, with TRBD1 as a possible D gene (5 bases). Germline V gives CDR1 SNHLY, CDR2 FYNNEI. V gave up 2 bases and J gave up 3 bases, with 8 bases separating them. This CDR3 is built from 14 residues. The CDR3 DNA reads TGTGCCAGCAGTGAATCAGGGTTTGGAAACACCATATATTTT. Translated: CASSESGFGNTIYF. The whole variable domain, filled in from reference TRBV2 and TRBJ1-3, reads EPEVTQTPSHQVTQMGQEVILRCVPISNHLYFYWYRQILGQKVEFLVSFYNNEISEKSEIFDDQFSVERPDGSNFTLKIRSTKLEDSAMYFCASSESGFGNTIYFGEGSWLTVV.

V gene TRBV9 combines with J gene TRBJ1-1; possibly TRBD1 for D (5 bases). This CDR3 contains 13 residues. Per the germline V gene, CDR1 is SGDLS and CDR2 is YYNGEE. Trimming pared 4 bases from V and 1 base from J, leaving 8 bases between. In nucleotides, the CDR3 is TGTGCCAGCAGCAGTACAGGGAACACTGAAGCTTTCTTT. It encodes CASSSTGNTEAFF. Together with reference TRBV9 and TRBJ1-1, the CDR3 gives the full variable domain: DSGVTQTPKHLITATGQRVTLRCSPRSGDLSVYWYQQSLDQGLQFLIQYYNGEERAKGNILERFSAQQFPDLHSELNLSSLELGDSALYFCASSSTGNTEAFFGQGTRLTVV.

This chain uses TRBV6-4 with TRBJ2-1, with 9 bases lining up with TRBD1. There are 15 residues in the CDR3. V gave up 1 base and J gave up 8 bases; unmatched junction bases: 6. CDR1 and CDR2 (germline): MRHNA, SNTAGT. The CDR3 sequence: CASSDLPGQGYEQFF. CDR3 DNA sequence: TGTGCCAGCAGTGACTTGCCGGGACAGGGTTATGAGCAGTTCTTC.